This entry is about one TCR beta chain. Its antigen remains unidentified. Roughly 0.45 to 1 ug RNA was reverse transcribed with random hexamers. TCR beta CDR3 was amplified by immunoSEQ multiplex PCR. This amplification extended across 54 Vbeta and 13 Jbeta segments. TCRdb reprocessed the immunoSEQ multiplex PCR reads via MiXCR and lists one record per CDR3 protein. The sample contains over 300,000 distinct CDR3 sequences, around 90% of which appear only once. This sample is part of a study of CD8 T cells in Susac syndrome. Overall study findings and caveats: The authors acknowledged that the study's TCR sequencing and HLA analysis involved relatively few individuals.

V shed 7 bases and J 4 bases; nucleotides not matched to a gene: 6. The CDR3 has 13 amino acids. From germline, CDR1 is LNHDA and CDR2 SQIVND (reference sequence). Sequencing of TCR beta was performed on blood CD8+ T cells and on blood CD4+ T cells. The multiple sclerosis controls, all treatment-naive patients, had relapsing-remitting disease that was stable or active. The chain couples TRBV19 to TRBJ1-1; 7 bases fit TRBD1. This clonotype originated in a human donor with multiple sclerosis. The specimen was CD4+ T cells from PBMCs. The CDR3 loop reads CASNEGAGTEAFF. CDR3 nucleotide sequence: TGTGCCAGTAATGAGGGGGCCGGCACTGAAGCTTTCTTT.